Listed below are T cell receptor beta chains from one sample, sequenced in a study of OX40 agonist ivuxolimab in advanced cancers. The protocol was immunoSEQ multiplex PCR, while the TCRdb copy is restricted to in-frame clones and leaves out a portion. The sample has 9,800 or so clones; around 89% are singletons. The sequences come from CD4+ or CD8+ T cells sorted from blood, collected in a trial of the OX40 agonist ivuxolimab. These receptors were obtained from an adult with an advanced solid tumor such as melanoma, head and neck, liver or kidney cancer. Each CDR3 is given with its conserved first and last residue. A D gene is named only where the DNA matches it firmly. Clone size is given for some rows only: seen once, a few or many times, or a class if the clone is expanded.

clone_size j_call d_call cdr3_length v_call cdr3_nt cdr3_aa
- TRBJ1-3 TRBD1 17 TRBV28 TGTGCCAGCAGTGCCCCCAACAGGGGGCGACCCGGAAACACCATATATTTT CASSAPNRGRPGNTIYF
- TRBJ2-1 TRBD2 14 TRBV2 TGTGCCAGCAGTGTTGAGCGGGAGAGGAATGAGCAGTTCTTC CASSVERERNEQFF
few TRBJ1-3 - 14 TRBV5-1 TGCGCCAGCAGCTTGGCCGGGACTGGAAACACCATATATTTT CASSLAGTGNTIYF
few TRBJ1-3 - 16 TRBV19 TGTGCCAGTAGTAGGCCCCCGGGGTTCGCTGGAAACACCATATATTTT CASSRPPGFAGNTIYF
- TRBJ2-2 TRBD2 15 TRBV19 TGTGCCAGCACTAGCGGGAGTTCTAGCACCGGGGAGCTGTTTTTT CASTSGSSSTGELFF
- TRBJ2-7 TRBD2 15 TRBV7-7 TGTGCTAGCAGCTTAGGAGGTAGCGGGAGTTACGAGCAGTACTTC CASSLGGSGSYEQYF
- TRBJ2-1 - 16 TRBV19 TGTGCCAGTAGTCGTGGCGGGGTGAGCTCCTACAATGAGCAGTTCTTC CASSRGGVSSYNEQFF
- TRBJ1-1 TRBD1 11 TRBV28 TGTGCCGCGGGGACAGCCATTGAAGCTTTCTTT CAAGTAIEAFF
few TRBJ2-7 TRBD2 13 TRBV6-5 TGTGCCAGCAGTTACTCTGGGAGGGGCGAGCAGTACTTC CASSYSGRGEQYF
- TRBJ2-1 - 15 TRBV7-9 TGTGCCAGCAGCGCGGGCCCTATCTCCTACAATGAGCAGTTCTTC CASSAGPISYNEQFF
- TRBJ2-2 - 16 TRBV5-4 TGTGCCAGCAGCTTGGAGGGAGTCGGGGACACCGGGGAGCTGTTTTTT CASSLEGVGDTGELFF
- TRBJ2-2 TRBD2 15 TRBV9 TGTGCCAGCAGTGTAGCGGGAGGGAACACCGGGGAGCTGTTTTTT CASSVAGGNTGELFF
- TRBJ2-7 TRBD2 15 TRBV11-2 TGTGCCAGCAGCTTAGCTAGGACTAGTCAGTGGGAGCAGTACTTC CASSLARTSQWEQYF
- TRBJ1-4 TRBD1 16 TRBV27 TGTGCCAGCAGTTTAGGGACAGGCGGTTCGGATGAAAAACTGTTTTTT CASSLGTGGSDEKLFF
- TRBJ2-2 - 15 TRBV6-1 TGTGCCAGCCCCTCGGGCGCAATAAACACCGGGGAGCTGTTTTTT CASPSGAINTGELFF
- TRBJ2-5 - 14 TRBV27 TGTGCCAGCAAAACGAGCGGGACACAAGAGACCCAGTACTTC CASKTSGTQETQYF
- TRBJ2-1 TRBD2 14 TRBV10-3 TGTGCCATCAGTGAAAGGGCGGGAGCCGATGAGCAGTTCTTC CAISERAGADEQFF
- TRBJ2-1 - 13 TRBV28 TGTGCAAATGGGGGGGCCGGTACCGATGAGCAGTTCTTC CANGGAGTDEQFF
- TRBJ2-5 TRBD2 17 TRBV25-1 TGTGCCAGCAGTGATCCCAGGACTAGCGGGAGCGGGAGGACCCAGTACTTC CASSDPRTSGSGRTQYF
- TRBJ2-7 TRBD2 13 TRBV27 TGTGCCAGCAGTTCCCGACTAGCCCGCGAGCAGTACTTC CASSSRLAREQYF
- TRBJ2-4 TRBD1 15 TRBV4-2 TGTGCCAGCAGCCAAGAGGGACAGGGGAGGTACATTCAGTACTTC CASSQEGQGRYIQYF
- TRBJ2-7 - 12 TRBV19 TGTGCCAGTAGCGAACAGGGTTACGAGCAGTACTTC CASSEQGYEQYF
- TRBJ1-2 - 12 TRBV29-1 TGCAGCGTTGAATCTGAGTCCTATGGCTACACCTTC CSVESESYGYTF
- TRBJ2-3 TRBD2 15 TRBV4-1 TGCGCCAGCAGCCAGGGCGGGAGGGGCACAGATACGCAGTATTTT CASSQGGRGTDTQYF
- TRBJ1-1 TRBD1 14 TRBV10-1 TGCGCCAGCAGTGAGTCCTACGAGGGGGCCGCGGCTTTCTTT CASSESYEGAAAFF
- TRBJ2-1 TRBD2 16 TRBV5-1 TGCGCCAGCAGCTTGGGATCTAGCGGGGAAAACAATGAGCAGTTCTTC CASSLGSSGENNEQFF
- TRBJ1-1 - 15 TRBV25-1 TGTGCCAGCAGTGAATATAGCACGAATCCCACTGAAGCTTTCTTT CASSEYSTNPTEAFF
- TRBJ2-6 - 15 TRBV7-9 TGTGCCGGCCCCGGGTCTTCTCCTGGGGCCAACGTCCTGACTTTC CAGPGSSPGANVLTF
- TRBJ2-1 - 13 TRBV19 TGTGCCAGTAGTTCCTTCGCCTACAATGAGCAGTTCTTC CASSSFAYNEQFF
- TRBJ2-5 - 15 TRBV5-1 TGCGCCAGCAGCTTGGCCTCGCAGGGCTTAGAGACCCAGTACTTC CASSLASQGLETQYF
- TRBJ1-1 - 16 TRBV18 TGTGCCAGCTCACCAACGCAGGGGATACCCGAGACTGAAGCTTTCTTT CASSPTQGIPETEAFF
- TRBJ1-5 - 15 TRBV6-9 TGTGCCAGCAGTCGGGCAAGGGGTGGAGAACAGCCCCAGCATTTT CASSRARGGEQPQHF
- TRBJ2-7 - 12 TRBV6-5 TGTGCCAGCAGTTACTCGAGCTACGAGCAGTACTTC CASSYSSYEQYF